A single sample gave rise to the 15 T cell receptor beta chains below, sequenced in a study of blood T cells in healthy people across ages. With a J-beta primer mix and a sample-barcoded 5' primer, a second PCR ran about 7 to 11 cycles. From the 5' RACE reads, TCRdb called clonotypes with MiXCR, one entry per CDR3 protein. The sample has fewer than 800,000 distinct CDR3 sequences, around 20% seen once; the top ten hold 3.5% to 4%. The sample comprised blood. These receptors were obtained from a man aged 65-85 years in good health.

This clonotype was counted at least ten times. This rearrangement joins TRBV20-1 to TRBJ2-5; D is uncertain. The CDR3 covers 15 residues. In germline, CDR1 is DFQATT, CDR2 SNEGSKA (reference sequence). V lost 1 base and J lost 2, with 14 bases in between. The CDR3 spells CSARALMVVQETQYF. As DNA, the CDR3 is TGCAGTGCTAGAGCCCTGATGGTAGTACAAGAGACCCAGTACTTC.

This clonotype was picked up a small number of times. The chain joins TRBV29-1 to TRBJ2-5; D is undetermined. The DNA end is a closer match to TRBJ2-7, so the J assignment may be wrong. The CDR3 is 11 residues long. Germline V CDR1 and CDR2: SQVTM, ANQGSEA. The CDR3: CSVAETSEQYF. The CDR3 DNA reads TGCAGCGTTGCCGAGACCAGCGAGCAGTACTTC.

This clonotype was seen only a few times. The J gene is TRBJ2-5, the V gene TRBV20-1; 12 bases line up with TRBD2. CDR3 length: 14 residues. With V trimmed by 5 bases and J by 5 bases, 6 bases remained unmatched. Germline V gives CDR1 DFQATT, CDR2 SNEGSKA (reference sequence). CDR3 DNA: TGCAGTGCTCTGACTAGCGGGAGTTTTGAGACCCAGTACTTC. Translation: CSALTSGSFETQYF.

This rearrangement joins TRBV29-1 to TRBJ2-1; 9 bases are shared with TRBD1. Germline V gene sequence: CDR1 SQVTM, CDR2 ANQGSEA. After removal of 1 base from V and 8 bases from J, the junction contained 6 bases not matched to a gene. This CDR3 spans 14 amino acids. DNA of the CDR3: TGCAGCGTTGAAGGGACAGGGGTGATCCATGAGCAGTTCTTC. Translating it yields CSVEGTGVIHEQFF.

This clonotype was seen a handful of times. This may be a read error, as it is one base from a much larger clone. CDR3 bases: TGCGCCGGCAGCCAAGAAACTTGGACAGGGGATGGCTACACCTTC. Encoded protein: CAGSQETWTGDGYTF. V is TRBV4-1 and J is TRBJ1-2; 9 bases agree with TRBD1. The CDR3 runs 15 residues. Germline lookup yields CDR1 MGHRA and CDR2 YSYEKL.

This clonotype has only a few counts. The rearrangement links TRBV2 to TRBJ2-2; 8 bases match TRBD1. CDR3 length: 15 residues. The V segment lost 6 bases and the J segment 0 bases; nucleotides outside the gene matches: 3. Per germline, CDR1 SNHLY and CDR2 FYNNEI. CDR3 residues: CASRLGQANTGELFF. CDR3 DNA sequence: TGTGCCAGCAGACTGGGACAGGCGAACACCGGGGAGCTGTTTTTT.

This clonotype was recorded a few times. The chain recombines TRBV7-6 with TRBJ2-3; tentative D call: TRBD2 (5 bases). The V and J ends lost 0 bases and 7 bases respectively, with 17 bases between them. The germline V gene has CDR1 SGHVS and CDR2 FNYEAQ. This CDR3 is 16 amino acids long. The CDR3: CASSLALTPEGNTQYF. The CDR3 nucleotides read TGTGCCAGCAGCTTAGCCTTGACCCCAGAGGGAAATACGCAGTATTTT.

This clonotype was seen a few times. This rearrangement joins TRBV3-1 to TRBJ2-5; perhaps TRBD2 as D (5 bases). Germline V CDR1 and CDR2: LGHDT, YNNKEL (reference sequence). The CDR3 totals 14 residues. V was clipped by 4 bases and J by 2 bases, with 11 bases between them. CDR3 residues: CASSLRTDQETQYF. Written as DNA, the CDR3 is TGTGCCAGCAGCCTAAGGACTGATCAAGAGACCCAGTACTTC.

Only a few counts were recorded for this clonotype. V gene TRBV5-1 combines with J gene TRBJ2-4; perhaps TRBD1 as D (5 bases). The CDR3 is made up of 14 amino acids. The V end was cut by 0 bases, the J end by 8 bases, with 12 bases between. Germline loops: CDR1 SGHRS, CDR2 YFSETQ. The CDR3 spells CASSLAQGIDIQYF. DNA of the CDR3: TGCGCCAGCAGCTTGGCCCAGGGCATCGACATTCAGTACTTC.

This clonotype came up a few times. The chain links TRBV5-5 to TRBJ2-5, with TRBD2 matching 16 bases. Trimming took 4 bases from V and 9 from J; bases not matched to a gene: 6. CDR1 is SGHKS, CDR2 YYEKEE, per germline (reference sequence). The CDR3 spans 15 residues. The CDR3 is CASSNSGTSGGAQYF. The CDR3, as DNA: TGTGCCAGCAGCAATTCAGGGACTAGCGGGGGGGCCCAGTACTTC.

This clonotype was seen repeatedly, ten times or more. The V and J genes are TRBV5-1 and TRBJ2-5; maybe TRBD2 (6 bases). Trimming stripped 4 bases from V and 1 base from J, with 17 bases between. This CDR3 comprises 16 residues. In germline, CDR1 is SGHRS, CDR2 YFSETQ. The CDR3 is CASSPEKSGAQETQYF. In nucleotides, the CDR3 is TGCGCCAGCAGCCCAGAAAAGTCGGGAGCCCAAGAGACCCAGTACTTC. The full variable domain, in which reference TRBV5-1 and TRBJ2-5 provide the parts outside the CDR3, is KAGVTQTPRYLIKTRGQQVTLSCSPISGHRSVSWYQQTPGQGLQFLFEYFSETQRNKGNFPGRFSGRQFSNSRSEMNVSTLELGDSALYLCASSPEKSGAQETQYFGPGTRLLVL.

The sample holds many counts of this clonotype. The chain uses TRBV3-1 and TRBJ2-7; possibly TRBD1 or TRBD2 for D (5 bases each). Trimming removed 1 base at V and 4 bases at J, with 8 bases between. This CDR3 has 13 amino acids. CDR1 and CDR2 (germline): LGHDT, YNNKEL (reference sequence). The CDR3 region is CASSQVRGYEQYF. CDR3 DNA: TGTGCCAGCAGCCAAGTGAGGGGTTACGAGCAGTACTTC.

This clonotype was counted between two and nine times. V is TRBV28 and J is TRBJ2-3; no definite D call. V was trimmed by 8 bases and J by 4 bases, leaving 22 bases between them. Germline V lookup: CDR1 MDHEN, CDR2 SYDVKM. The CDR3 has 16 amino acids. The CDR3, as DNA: TGTGCCAGCCGTAGCTCGAGTGGCTTTCCCCCAGATACGCAGTATTTT. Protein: CASRSSSGFPPDTQYF.

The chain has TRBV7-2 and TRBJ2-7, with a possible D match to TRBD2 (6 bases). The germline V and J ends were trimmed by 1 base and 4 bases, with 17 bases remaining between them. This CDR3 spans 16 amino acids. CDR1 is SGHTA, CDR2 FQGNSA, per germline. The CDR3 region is CASSLVGASVKYEQYF. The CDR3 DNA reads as TGTGCCAGCAGCTTAGTAGGGGCTAGCGTAAAATACGAGCAGTACTTC.

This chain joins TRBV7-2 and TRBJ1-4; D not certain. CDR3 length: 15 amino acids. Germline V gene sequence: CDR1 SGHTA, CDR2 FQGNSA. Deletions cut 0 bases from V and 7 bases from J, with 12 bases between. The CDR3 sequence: CASSLAMGRSEKLFF. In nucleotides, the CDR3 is TGTGCCAGCAGCTTAGCGATGGGGAGGAGTGAAAAACTGTTTTTT.